The sequence of this T cell receptor beta chain was determined in a study of T cells in Graves' hyperthyroidism and ophthalmopathy. Notes on the study in general: Prediction of ophthalmopathy progression came a median about 6 months pre-onset.

Clinical symptoms, serum thyroxine and TRAb, thyroid ultrasound and orbital computed tomography together formed the diagnostic basis. Amplification of TCR beta CDR3 regions used RNA as the template. HTBI primers were employed in a first-round RT-PCR of the TCR CDR3. TCRdb redid the calling of the multiplex PCR reads with MiXCR, one entry per CDR3 protein. In the table there are roughly 240,000 distinct CDR3 sequences, roughly 17% of which are singletons. Germline V gives CDR1 DFQATT, CDR2 SNEGSKA (reference sequence). The CDR3 is 12 residues long. Points on this clonotype: Its antigen is undetermined. Given a much more abundant clone one base away, this may be a read error.

J is TRBJ2-7 and V is TRBV20-1; the D is unclear. This TCR came from a woman under 30 with Graves' ophthalmopathy. Input material: blood. Here the CDR3 DNA reads TGCAGTGCTAGTGACCAAGGATACGAGCGGTACTTC. As protein: CSASDQGYERYF.